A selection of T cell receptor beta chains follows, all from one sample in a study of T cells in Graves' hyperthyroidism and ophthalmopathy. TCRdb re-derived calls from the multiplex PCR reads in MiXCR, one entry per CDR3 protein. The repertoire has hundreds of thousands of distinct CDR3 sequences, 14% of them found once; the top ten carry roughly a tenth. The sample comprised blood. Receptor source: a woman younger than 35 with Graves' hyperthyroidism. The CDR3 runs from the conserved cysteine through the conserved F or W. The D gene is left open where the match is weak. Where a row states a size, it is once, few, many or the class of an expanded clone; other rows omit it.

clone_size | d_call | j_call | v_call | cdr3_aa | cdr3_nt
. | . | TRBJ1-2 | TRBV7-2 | CASSLGVGTLDGYTF | TGTGCCAGCAGCTTAGGGGTTGGGACACTCGATGGCTACACCTTC
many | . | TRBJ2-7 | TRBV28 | CASIWRGLPPFSSYEQYF | TGTGCCAGCATCTGGCGGGGGCTCCCCCCCTTTAGCTCCTACGAGCAGTACTTC
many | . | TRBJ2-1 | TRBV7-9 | CASSTGTSSYNEQFF | TGTGCCAGCAGTACCGGGACCTCCTCCTACAATGAGCAGTTCTTC
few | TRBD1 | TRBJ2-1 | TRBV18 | CASSPWGQNEQFF | TGTGCCAGCTCACCTTGGGGACAGAATGAGCAGTTCTTC
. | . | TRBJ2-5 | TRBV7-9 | CASSLTEGRWQETQYF | TGTGCCAGCAGCTTAACGGAGGGACGGTGGCAAGAGACCCAGTACTTC
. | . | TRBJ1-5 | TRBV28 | CASSSTGPEFINQPQHF | TGTGCCAGCAGCTCGACGGGGCCAGAGTTTATCAATCAGCCCCAGCATTTT
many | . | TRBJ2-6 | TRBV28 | CASSFEGSGANVLTF | TGTGCCAGCAGTTTCGAGGGGAGTGGGGCCAACGTCCTGACTTTC
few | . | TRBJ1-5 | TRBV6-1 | CASSRWEDVRDGQPQHF | TGTGCCAGCAGTCGTTGGGAAGATGTCAGGGATGGGCAGCCCCAGCATTTT
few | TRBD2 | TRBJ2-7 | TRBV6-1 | CASSLGLAGTVGYEQYF | TGTGCCAGCAGTTTGGGACTAGCGGGCACGGTAGGGTACGAGCAGTACTTC
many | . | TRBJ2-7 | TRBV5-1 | CASSLSEAFYEQYF | TGCGCCAGCAGCTTGTCCGAGGCCTTCTACGAGCAGTACTTC
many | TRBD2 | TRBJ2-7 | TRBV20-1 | CSAIQTSRLSYEQYF | TGCAGTGCGATCCAGACTAGCAGACTTTCCTACGAGCAGTACTTC
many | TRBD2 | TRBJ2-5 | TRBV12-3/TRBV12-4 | CASSLFRLAGGAETQYF | TGTGCCAGCAGTTTATTTCGACTAGCGGGAGGGGCAGAGACCCAGTACTTC
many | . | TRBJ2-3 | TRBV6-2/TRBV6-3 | CASSYGRATDTQYF | TGTGCCAGCAGTTACGGCAGAGCAACAGATACGCAGTATTTT
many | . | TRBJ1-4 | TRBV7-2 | CASSFDLDGHEKLFF | TGTGCCAGCAGCTTCGACCTCGACGGGCATGAAAAACTGTTTTTT
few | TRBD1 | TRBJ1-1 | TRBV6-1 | CASSLIGTGGTEAFF | TGTGCCAGCAGTCTAATAGGGACAGGAGGTACTGAAGCTTTCTTT
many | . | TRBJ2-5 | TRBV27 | CASSQMGTQYF | TGTGCCAGCAGTCAGATGGGGACCCAGTACTTC
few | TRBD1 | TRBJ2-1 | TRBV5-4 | CASSSGQGPLGREQFF | TGTGCCAGCAGCTCTGGACAGGGCCCCCTGGGGCGAGAGCAGTTCTTC
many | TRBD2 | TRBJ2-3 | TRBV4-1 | CASRQVAGRTDTQYF | TGCGCCAGCAGACAAGTAGCGGGACGCACAGATACGCAGTATTTT
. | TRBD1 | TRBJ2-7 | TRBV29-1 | CSGGTGGDEQYF | TGCAGCGGAGGGACAGGGGGGGACGAGCAGTACTTC
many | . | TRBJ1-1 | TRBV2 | CASKFPSGGGVGGNTEAFF | TGTGCCAGCAAGTTTCCGTCGGGTGGGGGCGTCGGGGGGAACACTGAAGCTTTCTTT
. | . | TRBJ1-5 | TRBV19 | CASRSGTNYQPQHF | TGTGCCAGTAGGTCGGGAACAAATTATCAGCCCCAGCATTTT
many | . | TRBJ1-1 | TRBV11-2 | CASSLGRGERNTEAFF | TGTGCCAGCAGCTTAGGGCGCGGGGAGAGAAACACTGAAGCTTTCTTT
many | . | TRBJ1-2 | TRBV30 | CASGQDLIYGYTF | TGTGCCTCGGGACAAGACCTTATTTATGGCTACACCTTC
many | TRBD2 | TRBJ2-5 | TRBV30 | CAWTGPGGETQYF | TGTGCCTGGACGGGACCGGGGGGAGAGACCCAGTACTTC
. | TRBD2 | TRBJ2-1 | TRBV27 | CASSYAGVHNEQFF | TGTGCCAGCAGTTACGCGGGAGTCCACAATGAGCAGTTCTTC
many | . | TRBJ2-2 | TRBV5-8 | CASSSTKYTNTGELFF | TGTGCCAGCAGCTCTACGAAATACACGAACACCGGGGAGCTGTTTTTT
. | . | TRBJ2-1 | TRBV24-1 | CATSDGQVSPYNEQFF | TGTGCCACCAGTGACGGGCAGGTGTCGCCCTACAATGAGCAGTTCTTC